A selection of T cell receptor beta chains follows, all from one sample in a study of T cell responses to AZD1222 COVID-19 vaccine. The protocol was immunoSEQ multiplex PCR, while the TCRdb copy is restricted to in-frame clones and leaves out a portion. The sample shows some 150,000 clones, more than 80% of them seen only once. Sequenced material: peripheral blood, taken on day 0 of AZD1222 vaccination. The receptors come from an adult in good health. Each CDR3 is given with its conserved first and last residue. D genes are given only for firm matches. Expanded clones get a size class; other rows say once, few or many, or leave the size out.

>NA|NA|TRBV6-5|TRBJ2-7
CASRPPGQKFSEQYF
TGTGCCAGCAGACCGCCGGGACAAAAGTTCTCCGAGCAGTACTTC
>NA|TRBD1|TRBV19|TRBJ1-5
CASSTDREGGNQPQHF
TGTGCCAGTAGTACCGACAGGGAGGGAGGCAATCAGCCCCAGCATTTT
>NA|TRBD1|TRBV9|TRBJ1-4
CASSAKPGQGATNEKLFF
TGTGCCAGCAGCGCGAAGCCGGGACAGGGGGCGACTAATGAAAAACTGTTTTTT
>NA|NA|TRBV18|TRBJ1-3
CASSPRPWEDSSGNTIYF
TGTGCCAGCTCACCGCGACCATGGGAGGACTCCTCTGGAAACACCATATATTTT
>NA|NA|TRBV24-1|TRBJ1-2
CATSDSSYGYTF
TGTGCCACCAGTGATTCCAGCTATGGCTACACCTTC
>NA|TRBD1|TRBV6-5|TRBJ1-2
CASTLTGVRYTF
TGTGCCAGCACCCTGACAGGGGTTCGCTACACCTTC
>NA|NA|TRBV18|TRBJ1-1
CASSPLASEVNTEAFF
TGTGCCAGCTCACCACTGGCCTCGGAGGTGAACACTGAAGCTTTCTTT
>once|NA|TRBV16|TRBJ1-5
CASSHRTVYSNQPQHF
TGTGCCAGCAGCCACCGGACAGTTTATAGCAATCAGCCCCAGCATTTT
>NA|NA|TRBV6-6|TRBJ1-1
CASSYQGKDEAFF
TGTGCCAGCAGTTATCAGGGTAAGGATGAAGCTTTCTTT
>NA|NA|TRBV29-1|TRBJ1-1
CSVRPGEAEAFF
TGCAGCGTACGACCGGGGGAAGCTGAAGCTTTCTTT
>NA|NA|TRBV5-4|TRBJ1-1
CASRGPLYPEAFF
TGTGCCAGCCGAGGTCCCCTTTACCCTGAAGCTTTCTTT
>once|NA|TRBV6-5|TRBJ2-7
CASTSAYEQYF
TGTGCCAGCACGTCAGCCTACGAGCAGTACTTC
>NA|TRBD2|TRBV7-7|TRBJ2-3
CASSLGRLAGGTDTQYF
TGTGCCAGCAGCTTAGGACGACTAGCCGGAGGCACAGATACGCAGTATTTT
>NA|NA|TRBV30|TRBJ1-3
CAWSRGLSSGNTIYF
TGTGCCTGGAGTCGCGGGCTTAGCTCTGGAAACACCATATATTTT
>NA|NA|TRBV5-6|TRBJ2-3
CASSSSTDTQYF
TGTGCCAGCAGCTCTAGCACAGATACGCAGTATTTT
>NA|NA|TRBV5-1|TRBJ1-4
CASSPDRGALEKLFF
TGCGCCAGCAGCCCTGATAGGGGGGCCCTTGAAAAACTGTTTTTT
>NA|TRBD1|TRBV7-8|TRBJ1-2
CASSPRGWEGYTF
TGTGCCAGCAGCCCCAGGGGGTGGGAGGGCTACACCTTC
>NA|NA|TRBV7-8|TRBJ1-4
CASRKTGLSNEKLFF
TGTGCCAGCAGGAAAACAGGGTTAAGTAATGAAAAACTGTTTTTT
>NA|NA|TRBV3-1/TRBV3-2|TRBJ2-3
CASSQRSRNTQYF
TGTGCCAGCAGCCAGCGATCCCGTAATACGCAGTATTTT
>NA|NA|TRBV19|TRBJ2-7
CASSIGSYEQYF
TGTGCCAGTAGTATTGGTAGCTACGAGCAGTACTTC
>NA|NA|TRBV15|TRBJ1-4
CATSRAGRNNEKLFF
TGTGCCACCAGCAGAGCGGGACGGAATAATGAAAAACTGTTTTTT
>NA|NA|TRBV9|TRBJ2-3
CASSVERLVGDTQYF
TGTGCCAGCAGCGTAGAGAGACTAGTGGGAGATACGCAGTATTTT
>NA|NA|TRBV3-1/TRBV3-2|TRBJ1-1
CASSRRGGMNTEAFF
TGTGCCAGCAGCCGGAGGGGCGGCATGAACACTGAAGCTTTCTTT
>NA|NA|TRBV11-3|TRBJ1-1
CASRRDPNTEAFF
TGTGCCAGCAGGCGGGACCCCAACACTGAAGCTTTCTTT
>NA|NA|TRBV20-1|TRBJ1-1
CSARSVEAFF
TGCAGTGCTAGATCAGTGGAAGCTTTCTTT